The 23 T cell receptor beta chains listed next were all sequenced from one sample in a study of blood T cell repertoires in COVID-19 (dated by TCRdb to about 2020). Library creation used the immunoSEQ multiplex PCR assay. Held by TCRdb, this immuneACCESS table contains in-frame sequences only and omits some clones. Under half of the omission traces to an unresolved V gene where checked; the cause of the rest is unknown. The sample records 250,000 to 350,000 clones, roughly 83% of which are singletons. The ten largest clones capture roughly 1.5% of the sample. The sample comprised peripheral blood. The receptors stem from a human donor with COVID-19, enrolled during active disease. The donor label of this sample is uncertain.

This clone was found a few times. This sequence joins TRBV6-5 and TRBJ2-5, with a tentative D call TRBD2 (5 bases). The CDR3 spans 13 residues. Trimming shortened V by 11 bases and J by 2 bases, and 15 bases separated the two germline ends. Germline CDR1 MNHEY, CDR2 SVGAGI. The CDR3 nucleotides are TGTGCCGGGAGTTTTGTGTCGCAAGAGACCCAGTACTTC. The encoded protein is CAGSFVSQETQYF.

A few counts support this clone. J is TRBJ1-1 and V is TRBV5-4, with 9 bases matching TRBD1. The CDR3 has 13 amino acids. V lost 10 bases, J lost 0 bases, and 4 bases stayed unmatched. The V gene's germline CDR1 is SGHNT and CDR2 YYREEE (reference sequence). This CDR3 is CAVQGAMNTEAFF. CDR3 DNA: TGTGCCGTACAGGGGGCAATGAACACTGAAGCTTTCTTT.

V is TRBV6-5 and J is TRBJ2-1, with a weak D call TRBD2 (7 bases). The CDR3 is 15 amino acids. Germline CDR1 is MNHEY and CDR2 is SVGAGI. Trimming left V 7 bases short and J 1 base short, with 14 bases between. CDR3 loop: CASKGGGGSYNEQFF. CDR3 in DNA: TGTGCCAGCAAAGGGGGGGGCGGATCCTACAATGAGCAGTTCTTC.

The chain recombines TRBV27 with TRBJ2-1; D unclear. Trimming stripped 1 base from V and 9 bases from J, with 10 bases between. Germline V CDR1 and CDR2: MNHEY, SMNVEV (reference sequence). The CDR3 extends over 13 amino acids. The CDR3 sequence: CASSLFRVSEQFF. CDR3 DNA: TGTGCCAGCAGTTTATTTCGGGTCAGTGAGCAGTTCTTC.

This clone was detected only once. The CDR3 DNA reads as TGTGCCAGCACCTTGGGCCTCGCCGACACCGGGGAGCTGTTTTTT. It encodes CASTLGLADTGELFF. The chain has TRBV28 and TRBJ2-2, with D uncertain. The germline gives CDR1 MDHEN, CDR2 SYDVKM. CDR3 length: 15 amino acids. Trimming removed 7 bases at V and 3 bases at J, with 15 bases between.

To note about this clone: One junction end disagrees with the germline gene, perhaps due to a read error. The V and J genes are TRBV7-7 and TRBJ2-5; possible D gene TRBD2, 6 bases. This CDR3 is built from 16 residues. Germline V lookup: CDR1 SSHAT, CDR2 FNYEAQ (reference sequence). Here the CDR3 DNA reads TGTGCTAGCAGCTCCGGGGGATCGCCCCCGCAAGAGACCCAGTACTTC. It encodes CASSSGGSPPQETQYF.

This chain connects TRBV15 to TRBJ1-1; 8 nucleotides match TRBD1. V lost 3 bases and J lost 1; bases outside the gene matches: 4. The CDR3 spans 15 residues. Germline loops: CDR1 LNHNV, CDR2 YYDKDF (reference sequence). In nucleotides, the CDR3 is TGTGCCACCAGCAGGAGACAGGGGTCGAACACTGAAGCTTTCTTT. It translates to CATSRRQGSNTEAFF.

The CDR3 DNA reads as TGTGCCAGTAGTCTACAGGTTATGGGGGAGACCCAGTACTTC. It yields the protein CASSLQVMGETQYF. The V and J genes are TRBV19 and TRBJ2-5; D possibly corresponds to TRBD1 (5 bases). The CDR3 is 14 residues long. CDR1 and CDR2 from the germline V gene are LNHDA and SQIVND (reference sequence). The V and J ends lost 5 bases and 5 bases respectively, with 15 bases between them.

This clone was recorded once. V and J are TRBV5-1 and TRBJ2-3, with D possibly TRBD1 on 5 matching bases. The V end lost 3 bases, the J end lost 0 bases, and 14 bases lay between the germline ends. Germline V gene data show CDR1 as SGHRS and CDR2 as YFSETQ. The CDR3 is 16 amino acids. CDR3 protein: CASSSATGPSTDTQYF. DNA of the CDR3: TGCGCCAGCAGCTCCGCTACAGGACCCAGCACAGATACGCAGTATTTT.

This chain joins TRBV7-3 and TRBJ2-1; a weak D match, TRBD2 (5 bases). This CDR3 has 16 residues. Trimming left V 2 bases short and J 0 bases short, with 11 bases between. Per the germline V gene, CDR1 is SGHTA and CDR2 is FQGTGA. The CDR3 DNA sequence: TGTGCCAGCAGCTTAGAGGGAGCCACCTCCTACAATGAGCAGTTCTTC. This codes for CASSLEGATSYNEQFF.

The chain employs TRBV27 and TRBJ2-5; 16 nucleotides agree with TRBD2. V was pared by 3 bases and J by 5 bases, with 12 bases of the junction left unmatched. The germline V gene has CDR1 MNHEY and CDR2 SMNVEV (reference sequence). The CDR3 spans 19 residues. CDR3 coding DNA: TGTGCCAGCAGTTTGGGACTAGCGGGAGGGCCAGGCGTTGGGGAGACCCAGTACTTC. It specifies CASSLGLAGGPGVGETQYF.

This clone was found a few times. The gene calls are TRBV19 and TRBJ1-2; TRBD1 matches 7 bases. V lost 3 bases and J lost 3; bases outside the gene matches: 10. This CDR3 spans 16 amino acids. The V gene's germline CDR1 is LNHDA and CDR2 SQIVND (reference sequence). CDR3 in DNA: TGTGCCAGTAGTATGGGACAGCTACCCGGGGACTATGGCTACACCTTC. Its translation is CASSMGQLPGDYGYTF.

The rearrangement uses TRBV2 and TRBJ2-2, with D possibly TRBD2 on 6 matching bases. This CDR3 has 16 residues. Trimming stripped 8 bases from V and 5 bases from J, with 21 bases between. CDR1 SNHLY and CDR2 FYNNEI come from the germline V gene. The CDR3 region has the DNA TGTGCCAGCCGCCTGACCGGGGGTGTAGGAACCGGGGAGCTGTTTTTT. The encoded protein is CASRLTGGVGTGELFF.

J is TRBJ1-5 and V is TRBV7-9, with D uncertain. V shed 5 bases and J shed 5 bases, with 13 bases lying between them. The germline V gene has CDR1 SEHNR and CDR2 FQNEAQ (reference sequence). The length of the CDR3 is 14 residues. The CDR3 DNA reads TGTGCCAGCAGCCCCTTGGAGGGCGATCAGCCCCAGCATTTT. It yields the protein CASSPLEGDQPQHF.

V is TRBV7-2 and J is TRBJ1-1, with 9 bases matching TRBD1. Unmatched junction bases numbered 7, after V lost 4 bases and J lost 7 bases. The germline V gene encodes CDR1 SGHTA and CDR2 FQGNSA. CDR3 length equals 14 residues. Written as DNA, the CDR3 is TGTGCCAGCAGCTCGGACAGGGGAGGACTTGAAGCTTTCTTT. Protein sequence: CASSSDRGGLEAFF.

The chain couples TRBV7-9 to TRBJ1-3; D is unresolved. The CDR3 loop spans 15 amino acids. Germline V CDR1 and CDR2: SEHNR, FQNEAQ (reference sequence). V was trimmed by 1 base and J by 0 bases, leaving 7 bases between them. CDR3 nucleotide sequence: TGTGCCAGCAGCTTAGGCAGGCCCTCTGGAAACACCATATATTTT. It yields the protein CASSLGRPSGNTIYF.

This clone has only one observation. The rearrangement links TRBV28 to TRBJ1-1; D not certain. The CDR3 runs 13 residues. V lost 8 bases, J lost 9 bases, and 19 bases lay in between. Per the germline V gene, CDR1 is MDHEN and CDR2 is SYDVKM. CDR3 DNA sequence: TGTGCCAGCCATGGCCCATCAATCGTCCAAGCTTTCTTT. Its protein product is CASHGPSIVQAFF.

Written as DNA, the CDR3 is TGTGCCAGCAGCTTCGGGGGGCTTCAAGAGACCCAGTACTTC. As protein: CASSFGGLQETQYF. The chain carries TRBV7-3 and TRBJ2-5; D might be TRBD2 (7 bases). This CDR3 has 14 residues. The V gene's germline CDR1 is SGHTA and CDR2 FQGTGA. Trimming took 3 bases from V and 2 from J, leaving 10 bases between them.

The chain recombines TRBV29-1 with TRBJ1-4; TRBD1 is a possible D gene (5 bases). CDR1 is SQVTM and CDR2 is ANQGSEA in the germline V gene. The CDR3 contains 12 residues. The V gene lost 4 bases and the J gene lost 8 bases, with 11 bases spanning the gap. CDR3 residues: CSVGGGVEKLFF. Written as DNA, the CDR3 is TGCAGCGTTGGAGGAGGGGTGGAAAAACTGTTTTTT.

The rearrangement uses TRBV7-2 and TRBJ1-1; D not resolved. Germline V gene lookup returns CDR1 SGHTA and CDR2 FQGNSA. V was pared by 1 base and J by 5 bases, with 14 bases between. The CDR3 is 15 residues long. The CDR3 sequence: CASSLGTPGYTEAFF. The CDR3 nucleotides are TGTGCCAGCAGCTTAGGAACGCCCGGGTATACTGAAGCTTTCTTT. The full variable domain, its missing parts supplied by reference TRBV7-2 and TRBJ1-1, is GAGVSQSPSNKVTEKGKDVELRCDPISGHTALYWYRQSLGQGLEFLIYFQGNSAPDKSGLPSDRFSAERTGGSVSTLTIQRTQQEDSAVYLCASSLGTPGYTEAFFGQGTRLTVV.

The chain has TRBV6-1 and TRBJ2-1; 8 nucleotides match TRBD2. The junction had 5 bases not matched to a gene; V was cut back by 8 bases and J by 8 bases. CDR1 and CDR2 from the germline V gene are MNHNS and SASEGT. The CDR3 has 12 amino acids. CDR3 in DNA: TGTGCCAGCGCCCCCGGGGGGGATGAGCAGTTCTTC. Amino acids: CASAPGGDEQFF.

The chain carries TRBV6-5 and TRBJ1-5; D unclear. Trimming took off 10 bases at V and 0 bases at J, with 10 bases between the two ends. The CDR3 covers 13 residues. In germline, CDR1 is MNHEY, CDR2 SVGAGI. The CDR3 nucleotides are TGTGCCACGAGGGCCTATAGCAATCAGCCCCAGCATTTT. Its translation: CATRAYSNQPQHF.

About this clone itself: An end of the junction does not agree with germline; a read error may underlie this. The CDR3 region has the DNA TGCAGCGTTAGTCAGGGGAACGCTGAAGCTTTCTTT. Protein: CSVSQGNAEAFF. The chain uses TRBV29-1 and TRBJ1-1; D perhaps matches TRBD1 (6 bases). Germline assignment: CDR1 SQVTM and CDR2 ANQGSEA. The CDR3 sequence is 12 residues long.